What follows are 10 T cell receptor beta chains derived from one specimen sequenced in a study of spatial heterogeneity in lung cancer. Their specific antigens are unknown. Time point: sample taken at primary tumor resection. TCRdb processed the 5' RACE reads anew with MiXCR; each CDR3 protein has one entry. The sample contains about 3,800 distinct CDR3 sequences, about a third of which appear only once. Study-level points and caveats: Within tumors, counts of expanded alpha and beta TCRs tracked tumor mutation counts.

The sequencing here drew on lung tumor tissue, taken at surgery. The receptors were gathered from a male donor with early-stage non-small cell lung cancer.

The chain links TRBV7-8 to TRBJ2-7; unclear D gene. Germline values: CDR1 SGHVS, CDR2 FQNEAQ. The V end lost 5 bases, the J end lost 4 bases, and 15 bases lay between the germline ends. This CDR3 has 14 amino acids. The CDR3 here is CASSPAGLGYEQYF. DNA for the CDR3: TGTGCCAGCAGCCCCGCCGGCCTGGGATACGAGCAGTACTTC.

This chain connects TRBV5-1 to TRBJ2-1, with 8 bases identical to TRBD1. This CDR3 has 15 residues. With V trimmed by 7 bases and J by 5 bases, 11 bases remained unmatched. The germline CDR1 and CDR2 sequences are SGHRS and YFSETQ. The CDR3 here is CASSGEGRGHNEQFF. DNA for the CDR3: TGCGCCAGCTCGGGCGAAGGCAGGGGGCACAATGAGCAGTTCTTC.

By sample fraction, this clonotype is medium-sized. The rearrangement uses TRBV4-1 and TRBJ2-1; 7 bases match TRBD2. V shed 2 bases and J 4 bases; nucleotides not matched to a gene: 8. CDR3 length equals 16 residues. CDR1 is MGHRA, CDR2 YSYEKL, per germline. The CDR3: CASSQSLAAGYNEQFF. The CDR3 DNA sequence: TGCGCCAGCAGCCAAAGTCTAGCGGCCGGTTACAATGAGCAGTTCTTC.

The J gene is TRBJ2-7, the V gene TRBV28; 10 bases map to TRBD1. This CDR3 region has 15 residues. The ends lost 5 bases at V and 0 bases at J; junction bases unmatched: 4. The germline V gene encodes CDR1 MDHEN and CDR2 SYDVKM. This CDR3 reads CASSRTGGYSYEQYF. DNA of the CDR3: TGTGCCAGCAGTCGGACAGGGGGTTACTCCTACGAGCAGTACTTC.

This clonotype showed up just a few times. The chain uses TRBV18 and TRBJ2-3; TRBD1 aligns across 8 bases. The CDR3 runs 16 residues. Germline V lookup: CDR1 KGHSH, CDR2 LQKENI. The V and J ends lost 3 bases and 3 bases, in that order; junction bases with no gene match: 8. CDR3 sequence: CASSPSGGPWTDTQYF. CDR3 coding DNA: TGTGCCAGCTCACCCTCAGGGGGCCCTTGGACAGATACGCAGTATTTT.

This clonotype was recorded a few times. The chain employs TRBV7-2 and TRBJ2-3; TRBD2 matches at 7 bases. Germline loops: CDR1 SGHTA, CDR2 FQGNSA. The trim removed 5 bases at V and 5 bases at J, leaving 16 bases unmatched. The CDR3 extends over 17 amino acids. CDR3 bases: TGTGCCAGCAGCCCTCCCTTCCGGAGCGGGACGAGAGATACGCAGTATTTT. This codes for CASSPPFRSGTRDTQYF.

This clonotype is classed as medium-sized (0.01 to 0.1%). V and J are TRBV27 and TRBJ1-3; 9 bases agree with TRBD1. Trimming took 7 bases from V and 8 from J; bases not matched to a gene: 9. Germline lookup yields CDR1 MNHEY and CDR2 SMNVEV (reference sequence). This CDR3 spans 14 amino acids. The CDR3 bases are TGTGCCAGCAAAACTACAGGGGGCAAGGACACCATATATTTT. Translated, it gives CASKTTGGKDTIYF.

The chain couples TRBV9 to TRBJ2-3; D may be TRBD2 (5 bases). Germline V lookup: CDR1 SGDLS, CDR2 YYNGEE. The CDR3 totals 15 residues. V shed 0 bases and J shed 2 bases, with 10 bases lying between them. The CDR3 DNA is TGTGCCAGCAGCGTAGTTCCGGGAAACACAGATACGCAGTATTTT. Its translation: CASSVVPGNTDTQYF. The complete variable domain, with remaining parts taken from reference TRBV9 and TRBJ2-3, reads DSGVTQTPKHLITATGQRVTLRCSPRSGDLSVYWYQQSLDQGLQFLIQYYNGEERAKGNILERFSAQQFPDLHSELNLSSLELGDSALYFCASSVVPGNTDTQYFGPGTRLTVL.

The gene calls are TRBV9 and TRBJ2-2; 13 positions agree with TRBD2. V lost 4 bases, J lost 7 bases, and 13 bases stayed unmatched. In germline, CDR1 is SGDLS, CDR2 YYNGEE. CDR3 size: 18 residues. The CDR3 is CASSPGTSGAQAVGELFF. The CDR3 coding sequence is TGTGCCAGCAGCCCTGGGACTAGCGGGGCCCAGGCTGTCGGGGAGCTGTTTTTT.

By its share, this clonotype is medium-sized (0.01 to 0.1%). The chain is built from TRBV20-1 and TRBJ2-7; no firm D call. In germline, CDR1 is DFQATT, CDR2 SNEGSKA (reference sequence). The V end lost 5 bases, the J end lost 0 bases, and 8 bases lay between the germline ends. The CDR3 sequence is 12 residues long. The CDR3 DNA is TGCAGTGCTTTCCCCGACTCCTACGAGCAGTACTTC. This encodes CSAFPDSYEQYF.